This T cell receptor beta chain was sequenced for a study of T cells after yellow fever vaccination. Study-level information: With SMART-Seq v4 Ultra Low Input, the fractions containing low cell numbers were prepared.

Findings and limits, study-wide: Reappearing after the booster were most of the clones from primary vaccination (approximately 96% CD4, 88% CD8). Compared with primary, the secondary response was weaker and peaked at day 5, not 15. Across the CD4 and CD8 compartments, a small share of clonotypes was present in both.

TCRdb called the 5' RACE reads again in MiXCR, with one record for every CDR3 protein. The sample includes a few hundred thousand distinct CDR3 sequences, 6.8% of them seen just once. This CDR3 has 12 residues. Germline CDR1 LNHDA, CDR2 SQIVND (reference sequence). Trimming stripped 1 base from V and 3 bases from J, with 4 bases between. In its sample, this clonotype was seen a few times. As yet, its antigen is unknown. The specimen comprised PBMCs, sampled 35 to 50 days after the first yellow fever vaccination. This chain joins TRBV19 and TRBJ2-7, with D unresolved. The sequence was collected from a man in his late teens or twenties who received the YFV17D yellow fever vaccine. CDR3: CASSIGNYEQYF. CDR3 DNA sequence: TGTGCCAGTAGTATAGGGAACTACGAGCAGTACTTC.